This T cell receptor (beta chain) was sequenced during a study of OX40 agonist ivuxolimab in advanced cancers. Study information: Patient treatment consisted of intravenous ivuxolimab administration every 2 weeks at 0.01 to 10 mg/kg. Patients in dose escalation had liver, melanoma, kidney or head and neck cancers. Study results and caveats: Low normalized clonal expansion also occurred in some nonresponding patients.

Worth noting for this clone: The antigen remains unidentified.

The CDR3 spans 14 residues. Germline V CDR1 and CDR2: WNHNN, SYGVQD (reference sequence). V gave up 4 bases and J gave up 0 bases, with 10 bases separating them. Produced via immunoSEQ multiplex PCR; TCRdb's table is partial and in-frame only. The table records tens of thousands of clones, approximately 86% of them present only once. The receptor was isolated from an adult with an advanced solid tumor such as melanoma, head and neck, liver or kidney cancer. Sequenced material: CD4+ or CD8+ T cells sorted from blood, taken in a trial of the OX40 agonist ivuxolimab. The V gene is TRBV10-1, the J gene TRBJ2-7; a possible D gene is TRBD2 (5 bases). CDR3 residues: CASSVGLGSYEQYF. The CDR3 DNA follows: TGCGCCAGCAGTGTTGGACTTGGCTCCTACGAGCAGTACTTC.